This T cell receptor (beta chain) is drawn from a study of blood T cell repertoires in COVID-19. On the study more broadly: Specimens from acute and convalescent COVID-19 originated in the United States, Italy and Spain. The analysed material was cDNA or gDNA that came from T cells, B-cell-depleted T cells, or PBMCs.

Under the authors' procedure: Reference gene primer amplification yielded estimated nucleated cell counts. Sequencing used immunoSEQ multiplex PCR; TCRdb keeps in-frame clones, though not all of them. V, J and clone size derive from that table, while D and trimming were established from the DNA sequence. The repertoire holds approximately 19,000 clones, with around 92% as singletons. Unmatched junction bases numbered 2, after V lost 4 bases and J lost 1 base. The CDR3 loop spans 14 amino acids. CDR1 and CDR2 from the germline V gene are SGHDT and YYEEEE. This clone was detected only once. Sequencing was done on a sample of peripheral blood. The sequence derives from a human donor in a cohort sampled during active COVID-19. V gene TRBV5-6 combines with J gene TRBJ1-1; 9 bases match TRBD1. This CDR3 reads CASSRQGGNTEAFF. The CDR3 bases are TGTGCCAGCAGCCGACAGGGGGGGAACACTGAAGCTTTCTTT.